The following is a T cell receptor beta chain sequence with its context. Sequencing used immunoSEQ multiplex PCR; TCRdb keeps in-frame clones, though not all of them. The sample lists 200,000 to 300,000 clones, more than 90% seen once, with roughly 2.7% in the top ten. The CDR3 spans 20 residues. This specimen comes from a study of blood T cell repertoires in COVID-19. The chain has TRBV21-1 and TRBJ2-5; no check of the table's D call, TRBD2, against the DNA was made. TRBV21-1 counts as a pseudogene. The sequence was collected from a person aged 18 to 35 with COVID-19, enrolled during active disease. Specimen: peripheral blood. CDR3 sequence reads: CASSKEPPGLAGGPSETQYF. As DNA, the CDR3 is TGTGCCAGCAGCAAAGAACCCCCGGGACTAGCGGGAGGGCCTTCGGAGACCCAGTACTTC.